These 21 T cell receptor beta chains came from one sample sequenced in a study of T-cell memory formation after mild COVID-19. TCRdb recomputed calls from the 5' RACE reads with MiXCR, one row per CDR3 protein. The sample consists of about 470,000 distinct CDR3 sequences, around a quarter of them appearing once. The sequenced material came from PBMCs or a T cell subset sorted from them (not recorded which). These receptors were taken from an adult woman who had mild COVID-19 (a few samples of this study predate the infection). Cell type and time point are not known.

This clonotype appeared a few times. The chain uses TRBV30 and TRBJ1-1; D is uncertain. CDR3 length: 13 amino acids. Germline V gives CDR1 GTSNPN, CDR2 SVGIG (reference sequence). V shed 1 base and J shed 3 bases, with 9 bases lying between them. For the CDR3, the DNA is TGTGCCTGGAGTGAGAACTGGGACACTGAAGCTTTCTTT. It is translated as CAWSENWDTEAFF.

This chain joins TRBV20-1 and TRBJ2-5, with TRBD2 matching over 10 bases. From germline, CDR1 is DFQATT and CDR2 SNEGSKA (reference sequence). Trimming at V came to 6 bases and at J to 5 bases, leaving 9 bases not matched to a gene. The CDR3 is 14 residues long. The CDR3 DNA sequence: TGCAGTGCGGATCTAGCGGGAGAGGTGGAGACCCAGTACTTC. Translation gives CSADLAGEVETQYF.

CDR3 sequence reads: CASSPGLATWGETQYF. The CDR3 DNA follows: TGTGCCAGCAGCCCCGGATTGGCGACCTGGGGGGAGACCCAGTACTTC. This sequence joins TRBV9 and TRBJ2-5; either TRBD1 or TRBD2 may supply D (5 bases each). The CDR3 extends over 16 amino acids. Trimming shortened V by 4 bases and J by 5 bases, and 21 bases separated the two germline ends. Germline loops: CDR1 SGDLS, CDR2 YYNGEE.

This clonotype was counted only a few times. This sequence joins TRBV6-5 and TRBJ1-1, with D hard to call. The ends were cut back, 6 bases at V and 0 bases at J, with 5 bases in the middle. Germline V gives CDR1 MNHEY, CDR2 SVGAGI. The CDR3 consists of 12 residues. The CDR3 DNA reads as TGTGCCAGCAGGAACTTGAACACTGAAGCTTTCTTT. This translates into CASRNLNTEAFF.

This clonotype was found a few times. The chain employs TRBV9 and TRBJ1-2; D call uncertain. Germline CDR1 reads SGDLS; CDR2 reads YYNGEE. Trimming took off 0 bases at V and 8 bases at J, with 20 bases between the two ends. This CDR3 spans 16 amino acids. The CDR3 protein is CASSVGFHRERSGYTF. Written as DNA, the CDR3 is TGTGCCAGCAGCGTAGGATTCCACCGGGAGAGGTCCGGCTACACCTTC.

A few counts support this clonotype. The rearrangement links TRBV25-1 to TRBJ2-2; D is perhaps TRBD1 (6 bases). Germline lookup yields CDR1 MGHDK and CDR2 SYGVNS. The CDR3 has 14 residues. The V and J ends lost 7 bases and 4 bases respectively, with 13 bases between them. The CDR3 protein is CASKKWDTTGELFF. The CDR3 region has the DNA TGTGCCAGCAAAAAATGGGACACCACCGGGGAGCTGTTTTTT.

The rearrangement uses TRBV29-1 and TRBJ2-3; D is perhaps TRBD1 (6 bases). Germline-derived CDR1 and CDR2 are SQVTM and ANQGSEA. The CDR3 is 16 residues long. The V end lost 4 bases, the J end lost 0 bases, and 17 bases lay between the germline ends. CDR3 nucleotides: TGCAGCGTTGTGACCCAAGACAGGTCTAGCACAGATACGCAGTATTTT. Translated, it gives CSVVTQDRSSTDTQYF.

This sequence joins TRBV9 and TRBJ1-1; 11 positions match TRBD1. The CDR3 is 15 amino acids. Per the germline V gene, CDR1 is SGDLS and CDR2 is YYNGEE. Trimming cost V 4 bases and J 5 bases; bases outside gene matches: 7. CDR3 in DNA: TGTGCCAGCAGCAGGACAGGGGGCGCGGGAACTGAAGCTTTCTTT. This translates into CASSRTGGAGTEAFF.

This clonotype has more than one count but fewer than ten. J is TRBJ1-2 and V is TRBV27, with D possibly TRBD1 on 6 matching bases. Germline V gene sequence: CDR1 MNHEY, CDR2 SMNVEV (reference sequence). The V end was cut by 8 bases, the J end by 0 bases, with 16 bases between. The CDR3 loop spans 15 amino acids. CDR3 in DNA: TGTGCCAGCGCGTCCCAGGGGCTCTCTAACTATGGCTACACCTTC. This sequence encodes CASASQGLSNYGYTF.

The gene calls are TRBV19 and TRBJ2-2, with 10 nucleotides matching TRBD2. The CDR3 loop spans 20 amino acids. Germline CDR1 and CDR2: LNHDA and SQIVND (reference sequence). V dropped 4 bases and J dropped 4; count of bases not matched to a gene: 18. The chain's CDR3 is CASSREMLAGGQGSTGELFF. CDR3 coding DNA: TGTGCCAGTAGTAGAGAAATGTTAGCGGGAGGTCAGGGTAGCACCGGGGAGCTGTTTTTT.

The V gene is TRBV7-9, the J gene TRBJ2-1, with D maybe TRBD2 (5 bases). V lost 3 bases to trimming and J lost 8 bases, with 8 bases between them. CDR1 SEHNR and CDR2 FQNEAQ come from the germline V gene (reference sequence). The CDR3 has 12 amino acids. For the CDR3, the DNA is TGTGCCAGCAGCTTCGGGATAGATGAGCAGTTCTTC. Its protein is CASSFGIDEQFF.

This clonotype has a handful of counts. V usage is TRBV6-5 and J usage is TRBJ2-3; TRBD1 might be the D (6 bases). Germline V gene lookup returns CDR1 MNHEY and CDR2 SVGAGI. Trimming shortened V by 0 bases and J by 4 bases, and 11 bases separated the two germline ends. CDR3 length equals 15 residues. The CDR3 sequence is CASSYSWGQSDTQYF. Written as DNA, the CDR3 is TGTGCCAGCAGTTACTCTTGGGGGCAGTCAGATACGCAGTATTTT.

This clonotype was seen only once. The chain joins TRBV20-1 to TRBJ1-5; TRBD1 might be the D (6 bases). The germline gives CDR1 DFQATT, CDR2 SNEGSKA (reference sequence). The CDR3 has 12 amino acids. V lost 6 bases to trimming and J lost 4 bases, with 10 bases between them. The DNA of the CDR3 is TGCAGTGCCCCCAGGGGTAATCAGCCCCAGCATTTT. This encodes CSAPRGNQPQHF.

Concerning this clonotype: A much larger clone sits a single nucleotide away, making a read error possible. This chain uses TRBV18 with TRBJ2-3; 12 bases are shared with TRBD2. The CDR3 runs 16 residues. Per germline, CDR1 KGHSH and CDR2 LQKENI. The CDR3, as DNA: TGTGACAGCTCACCACCCGGACTAGCGGGAACAGATACGCAGTATTTT. Encoded protein: CDSSPPGLAGTDTQYF.

This clonotype has just a few counts. This chain uses TRBV12-3 or TRBV12-4 with TRBJ1-1; D call uncertain. The CDR3 contains 14 residues. The V end was cut by 3 bases, the J end by 0 bases, with 8 bases between. The CDR3 coding sequence is TGTGCCAGCAGTTTTGATTGGATGAACACTGAAGCTTTCTTT. Its protein product is CASSFDWMNTEAFF.

A few counts support this clonotype. The CDR3 coding sequence is TGTGCCATTCGCACCCCGGGATCTAGCGGGCGGAGCTCCTACAATGAGCAGTTCTTC. Amino acid sequence: CAIRTPGSSGRSSYNEQFF. The chain links TRBV10-3 to TRBJ2-1; 8 nucleotides line up with TRBD2. The CDR3 spans 19 residues. Germline CDR1 and CDR2: ENHRY and SYGVKD. J gave up 0 bases and V 9 bases, and 19 bases lay outside the gene matches.

This clonotype was seen only a few times. The chain couples TRBV12-3 or TRBV12-4 to TRBJ2-7, with D possibly being TRBD1 (5 bases). The CDR3 length is 15 residues. V was clipped by 6 bases and J by 3 bases, with 18 bases between them. CDR3 loop: CASSTQGLGDYEQYF. The CDR3 DNA reads as TGTGCCAGCAGCACTCAGGGTTTAGGGGACTACGAGCAGTACTTC.

The chain couples TRBV29-1 to TRBJ2-2; 10 positions agree with TRBD1. Germline trimming cut 7 bases from V and 6 bases from J; bases unmatched to any gene: 5. The germline V gene encodes CDR1 SQVTM and CDR2 ANQGSEA. The CDR3 consists of 13 residues. CDR3 region: CSGGQGVAGELFF. The DNA for the CDR3 is TGCAGCGGTGGACAGGGGGTCGCCGGGGAGCTGTTTTTT.

The chain has TRBV5-1 and TRBJ2-7, with TRBD1 identical over 9 bases. Germline V CDR1 and CDR2: SGHRS, YFSETQ. This CDR3 comprises 14 residues. Losses at the gene ends were 4 bases for V and 4 bases for J; bases not matched to a gene: 6. CDR3 protein: CASSIGTGIYEQYF. CDR3 DNA: TGCGCCAGCAGCATCGGGACAGGGATATACGAGCAGTACTTC.

The chain uses TRBV28 and TRBJ2-1; 10 bases align to TRBD2. Germline CDR1 reads MDHEN; CDR2 reads SYDVKM. Losses at the gene ends were 6 bases for V and 15 bases for J; bases not matched to a gene: 8. This CDR3 spans 12 amino acids. The CDR3, as DNA: TGTGCCAGCAGACCGAGCGGGGGGGCCTTGTTCTTC. This gives the protein CASRPSGGALFF. The full variable domain, in which reference TRBV28 and TRBJ2-1 provide the parts outside the CDR3, is DVKVTQSSRYLVKRTGEKVFLECVQDMDHENMFWYRQDPGLGLRLIYFSYDVKMKEKGDIPEGYSVSREKKERFSLILESASTNQTSMYLCASRPSGGALFFGPGTRLTVL.

The rearrangement uses TRBV5-1 and TRBJ2-5; D may correspond to TRBD1 or TRBD2 (5 bases each). CDR1 SGHRS and CDR2 YFSETQ come from the germline V gene. Trimming took 5 bases from V and 4 from J, leaving 12 bases between them. The length of the CDR3 is 13 residues. The CDR3 region is CASSSLGTETQYF. The CDR3 DNA reads TGCGCCAGCAGTAGCCTCGGGACAGAGACCCAGTACTTC.